The 3 T cell receptor beta chains below were found in one sample sequenced in a study of identical twins. TCRdb re-analysed the 5' RACE reads in MiXCR, keeping a single row per CDR3 protein. The data contain roughly 250,000 distinct CDR3 sequences, about 14% of them seen just once; the ten biggest clones take up approximately 8.8%. Sequences were obtained from memory (CD45RO+) T cells sorted from blood. The source is a woman aged 18-29 years in good health.

There are a few counts of this clonotype. The chain couples TRBV7-2 to TRBJ1-2; no firm D call. Germline CDR1 reads SGHTA; CDR2 reads FQGNSA. Trimming stripped 5 bases from V and 7 bases from J, with 11 bases between. The CDR3 runs to 12 residues. CDR3 loop: CASSQNAGGYTF. CDR3 nucleotides: TGTGCCAGCAGCCAGAATGCCGGTGGCTACACCTTC.

The rearrangement uses TRBV5-1 and TRBJ2-2; TRBD2 agrees at 11 bases. This CDR3 spans 15 amino acids. Trimming cost V 4 bases and J 6 bases; bases outside gene matches: 5. Germline lookup yields CDR1 SGHRS and CDR2 YFSETQ. CDR3 nucleotides: TGCGCCAGCAGCGCACTAGCGGGAGTCCCCGGGGAGCTGTTTTTT. Encoded protein: CASSALAGVPGELFF.

This clonotype has a handful of counts. The chain recombines TRBV30 with TRBJ2-3; 9 bases match TRBD2. V dropped 3 bases and J dropped 4; count of bases not matched to a gene: 5. The CDR3 length is 14 residues. CDR1 is GTSNPN, CDR2 SVGIG, per germline (reference sequence). The chain's CDR3 is CAWRIAGVSDTQYF. CDR3 in DNA: TGTGCCTGGAGGATAGCGGGAGTCTCAGATACGCAGTATTTT. Full variable domain (outside the CDR3, taken from reference TRBV30 and TRBJ2-3): SQTIHQWPATLVQPVGSPLSLECTVEGTSNPNLYWYRQAAGRGLQLLFYSVGIGQISSEVPQNLSASRPQDRQFILSSKKLLLSDSGFYLCAWRIAGVSDTQYFGPGTRLTVL.